The source of this T cell receptor (beta chain) is a study of beta chain features in type 1 diabetes. Notes on the study in general: Reduced insertions and increased deletions marked VDJ junctions in type 1 diabetes patients.

This clone was recorded a few times. Antigen specificity is unknown. The investigators reverse transcribed all of the isolated RNA, so they sequenced expressed TCRB transcripts. Only in-frame clones appear in the TCRdb table, and some are missing; sequencing was by immunoSEQ multiplex PCR. Altogether 450,000 to 600,000 clones are present, 30% being singletons, with the ten largest covering 0.05% to 0.065%. One heparinised draw, averaging roughly 110 mL, was taken per donor. The length of the CDR3 is 14 residues. Unmatched junction bases numbered 3, after V lost 3 bases and J lost 5 bases. Germline V CDR1 and CDR2: LNHNV, YYDKDF (reference sequence).

The TCR originated in a man aged 18 to 30 in good health. The sample comprised naive CD4+ T cells from blood. This chain uses TRBV15 with TRBJ2-1; 8 positions match TRBD1. CDR3 sequence reads: CATSRTGDDNEQFF. The CDR3 coding sequence is TGTGCCACCAGCAGGACAGGGGATGACAATGAGCAGTTCTTC.